This T cell receptor beta chain is from a study of cytomegalovirus exposure and HLA in healthy donors. Study-wide results and caveats: There were 150 or so TCR beta chains listed as cytomegalovirus-associated. The CMV antigen specificity of a few CMV-associated chains was confirmed through in vitro analysis. While the bulk of TCR sequences proved rare, some public TCRs turned up in many donors. One later analysis, an examination of the 120 validation repertoires, found that first-cohort TCR clusters tended to co-occur in them.

The repertoire was sequenced with immunoSEQ multiplex PCR; TCRdb's copy has only in-frame clones and lacks some. This sample carries 280,000 or so clones, 70% to 90% of them seen once, and the ten largest clones take approximately 0.9%. The CDR3 is 14 amino acids. Deletions cut 2 bases from V and 8 bases from J, with 13 bases between. The germline V gene encodes CDR1 LGHNA and CDR2 YSLEER. About this clone: Its specificity is not known.

Sequences were obtained from PBMCs. This TCR came from a woman aged 18-29 years in good health and CMV-seronegative. The chain is built from TRBV4-3 and TRBJ2-1; D perhaps matches TRBD2 (5 bases). The CDR3 DNA is TGCGCCAGCAGCCAAACGCCCACTAGGGATGAGCAGTTCTTC. Amino acids: CASSQTPTRDEQFF.